The 12 T cell receptor beta chains in this list originate from one sample, sequenced in a study of OX40 agonist ivuxolimab in advanced cancers. Data came from immunoSEQ multiplex PCR; TCRdb stores just in-frame clones and leaves some out. Counted here are more than 70,000 clones, roughly 87% occurring once; the ten biggest clones make up 9.5% to 12%. The sample here was CD4+ or CD8+ T cells sorted from blood, taken in a trial of the OX40 agonist ivuxolimab. These TCRs come from an adult with an advanced solid tumor such as melanoma, head and neck, liver or kidney cancer.

This chain uses TRBV5-1 with TRBJ2-3; 10 positions match TRBD2. The CDR3 length is 16 residues. The germline V gene encodes CDR1 SGHRS and CDR2 YFSETQ. The trim removed 0 bases at V and 1 base at J, leaving 2 bases unmatched. CDR3 amino acids: CASSLGGLAGTDTQYF. As DNA, the CDR3 is TGCGCCAGCAGCTTGGGCGGACTAGCGGGCACAGATACGCAGTATTTT. The whole variable domain, remainder taken from reference TRBV5-1 and TRBJ2-3, is KAGVTQTPRYLIKTRGQQVTLSCSPISGHRSVSWYQQTPGQGLQFLFEYFSETQRNKGNFPGRFSGRQFSNSRSEMNVSTLELGDSALYLCASSLGGLAGTDTQYFGPGTRLTVL.

The chain combines TRBV18 with TRBJ2-5; D might be TRBD1 (5 bases). The germline V gene encodes CDR1 KGHSH and CDR2 LQKENI. The V end lost 6 bases, the J end lost 1 base, and 9 bases lay between the germline ends. The CDR3 extends over 13 amino acids. The CDR3 spells CASSQGVQETQYF. In DNA, the CDR3 is TGTGCCAGCTCGCAAGGGGTCCAAGAGACCCAGTACTTC.

This rearrangement joins TRBV18 to TRBJ2-1; maybe TRBD2 (6 bases). Trimming left V 4 bases short and J 8 bases short, with 15 bases between. The CDR3 is 14 residues long. Germline V CDR1 and CDR2: KGHSH, LQKENI. The CDR3 DNA follows: TGTGCCAGCTCACTCGCCGGGACTCTTTATGAGCAGTTCTTC. As protein: CASSLAGTLYEQFF.

The V and J genes are TRBV7-9 and TRBJ2-7, with TRBD2 matching 10 bases. Germline-derived CDR1 and CDR2 are SEHNR and FQNEAQ (reference sequence). The CDR3 runs 15 residues. V trimming: 5 bases; J trimming: 4 bases; junction bases outside the gene matches: 8. CDR3 loop: CASSIRGGLAYEQYF. CDR3 nucleotide sequence: TGTGCCAGCAGCATCAGAGGGGGACTAGCGTACGAGCAGTACTTC.

This sequence joins TRBV7-9 and TRBJ1-3; D is undetermined. This CDR3 is 14 amino acids long. Per germline, CDR1 SEHNR and CDR2 FQNEAQ (reference sequence). Trimming stripped 1 base from V and 4 bases from J, with 8 bases between. In DNA form, the CDR3 reads TGTGCCAGCAGCTTAGTCGGGGAGGGAAACACCATATATTTT. It translates to CASSLVGEGNTIYF.

CDR3 nucleotide sequence: TGTGCCAGCAGTTGGACCGGACAGTTCATAAACTACGAGCAGTACTTC. This codes for CASSWTGQFINYEQYF. This sequence joins TRBV28 and TRBJ2-7; tentatively, D is TRBD1 (6 bases). This CDR3 has 16 residues. V lost 4 bases to trimming and J lost 3 bases, with 19 bases between them. Germline loops: CDR1 MDHEN, CDR2 SYDVKM.

The chain combines TRBV2 with TRBJ1-2, with D perhaps TRBD1 (6 bases). In germline, CDR1 is SNHLY, CDR2 FYNNEI. The germline V and J ends were trimmed by 6 bases and 11 bases, with 19 bases remaining between them. There are 13 residues in the CDR3. The CDR3 here is CASSLTGLPEYTF. CDR3 coding DNA: TGTGCCAGCAGCCTTACAGGGCTACCGGAGTACACCTTC.

The rearrangement joins TRBV2 to TRBJ1-2, with D unresolved. The CDR3 has 12 residues. With 1 base removed from V and 14 bases from J, the gap between germline ends came to 14 bases. Looked up from germline, CDR1 is SNHLY and CDR2 is FYNNEI. DNA of the CDR3: TGTGCCAGCAGTGAAGGTTGGACCTTGGGGACCTTC. It is translated as CASSEGWTLGTF. The full variable domain, in which reference TRBV2 and TRBJ1-2 provide the parts outside the CDR3, is EPEVTQTPSHQVTQMGQEVILRCVPISNHLYFYWYRQILGQKVEFLVSFYNNEISEKSEIFDDQFSVERPDGSNFTLKIRSTKLEDSAMYFCASSEGWTLGTFGSGTRLTVV.

The V call is TRBV7-9, the J call TRBJ2-3; TRBD2 matches 14 bases. The ends lost 5 bases at V and 4 bases at J; junction bases unmatched: 2. CDR1 SEHNR and CDR2 FQNEAQ come from the germline V gene (reference sequence). The CDR3 covers 15 residues. CDR3 protein: CASSRLAGGPDTQYF. In nucleotides, the CDR3 is TGTGCCAGCAGCCGACTAGCGGGAGGGCCAGATACGCAGTATTTT.

V and J are TRBV14 and TRBJ1-2; D not certain. V shed 1 base and J shed 9 bases, with 12 bases lying between them. This CDR3 comprises 13 residues. CDR1 SGHDN and CDR2 FVKESK come from the germline V gene. CDR3 in DNA: TGTGCCAGCAGCCAAGCAAGACTTTTTCGCTACACCTTC. It encodes CASSQARLFRYTF.

V usage is TRBV27 and J usage is TRBJ2-4; unclear D gene. Trimming stripped 5 bases from V and 0 bases from J, with 14 bases between. CDR1 MNHEY and CDR2 SMNVEV come from the germline V gene (reference sequence). The CDR3 covers 16 residues. CDR3 residues: CASSKPGLRAKNIQYF. CDR3 nucleotide sequence: TGTGCCAGCAGTAAACCGGGCCTACGAGCCAAAAACATTCAGTACTTC.

This chain uses TRBV5-1 with TRBJ1-2; maybe TRBD1 (5 bases). Germline-derived CDR1 and CDR2 are SGHRS and YFSETQ. The V end was cut by 1 base, the J end by 8 bases, with 15 bases between. This CDR3 is built from 14 residues. The CDR3 reads CASSLWDGKGGYTF. The CDR3 nucleotides are TGCGCCAGCAGCTTGTGGGACGGCAAGGGAGGCTACACCTTC.